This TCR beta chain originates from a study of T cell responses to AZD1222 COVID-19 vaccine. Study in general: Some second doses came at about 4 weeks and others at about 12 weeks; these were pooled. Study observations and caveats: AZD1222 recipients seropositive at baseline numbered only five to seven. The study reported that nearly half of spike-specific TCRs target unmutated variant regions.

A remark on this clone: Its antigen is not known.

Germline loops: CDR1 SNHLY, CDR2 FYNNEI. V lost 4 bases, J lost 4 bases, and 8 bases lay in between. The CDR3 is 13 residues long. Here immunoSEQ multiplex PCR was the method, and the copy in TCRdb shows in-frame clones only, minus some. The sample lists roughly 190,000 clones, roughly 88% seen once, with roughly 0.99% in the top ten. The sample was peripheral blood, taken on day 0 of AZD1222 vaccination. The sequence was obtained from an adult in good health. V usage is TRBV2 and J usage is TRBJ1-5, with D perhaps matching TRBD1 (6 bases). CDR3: CASSGGLNQPQHF. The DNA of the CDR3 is TGTGCCAGCAGTGGGGGGCTTAATCAGCCCCAGCATTTT.